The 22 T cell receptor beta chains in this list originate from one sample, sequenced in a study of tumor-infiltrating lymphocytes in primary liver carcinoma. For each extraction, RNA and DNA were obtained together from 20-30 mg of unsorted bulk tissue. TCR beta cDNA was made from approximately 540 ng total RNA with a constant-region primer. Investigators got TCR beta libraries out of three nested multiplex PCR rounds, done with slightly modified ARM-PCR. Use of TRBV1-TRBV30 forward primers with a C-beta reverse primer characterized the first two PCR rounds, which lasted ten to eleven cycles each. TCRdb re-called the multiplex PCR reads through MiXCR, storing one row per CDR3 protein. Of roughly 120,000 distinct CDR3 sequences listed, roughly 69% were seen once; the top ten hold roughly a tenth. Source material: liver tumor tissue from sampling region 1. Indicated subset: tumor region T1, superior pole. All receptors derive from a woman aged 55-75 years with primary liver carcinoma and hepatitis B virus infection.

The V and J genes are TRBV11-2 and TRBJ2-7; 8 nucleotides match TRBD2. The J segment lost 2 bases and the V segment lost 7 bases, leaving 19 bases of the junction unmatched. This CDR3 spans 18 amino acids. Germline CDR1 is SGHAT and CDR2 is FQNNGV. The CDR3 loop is CASNLYWVSLAGPYEQYF. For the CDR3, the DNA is TGTGCCAGCAATTTATATTGGGTCAGTCTAGCGGGTCCCTACGAGCAGTACTTC.

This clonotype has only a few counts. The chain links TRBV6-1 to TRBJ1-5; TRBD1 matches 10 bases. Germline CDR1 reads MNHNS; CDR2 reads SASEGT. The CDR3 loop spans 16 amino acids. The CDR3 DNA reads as TGTGTCGGCAGGGACAGGGGCCTCTATAGCAATCAGCCCCAGCATTTT. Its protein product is CVGRDRGLYSNQPQHF.

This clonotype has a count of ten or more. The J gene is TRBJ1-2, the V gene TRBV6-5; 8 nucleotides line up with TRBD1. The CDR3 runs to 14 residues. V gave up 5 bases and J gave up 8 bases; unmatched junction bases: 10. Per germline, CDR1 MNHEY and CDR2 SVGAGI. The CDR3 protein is CASSPGGSELGYTF. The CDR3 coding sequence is TGTGCCAGCAGTCCAGGGGGCTCCGAATTGGGCTACACCTTC.

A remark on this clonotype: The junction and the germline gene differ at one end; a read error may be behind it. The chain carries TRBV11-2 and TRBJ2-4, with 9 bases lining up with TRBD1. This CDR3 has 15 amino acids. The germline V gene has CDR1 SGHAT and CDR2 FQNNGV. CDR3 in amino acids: CASSLRTGDMNTQYF. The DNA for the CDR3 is TGTGCCAGCAGCCTACGGACAGGGGATATGAACACTCAGTACTTC.

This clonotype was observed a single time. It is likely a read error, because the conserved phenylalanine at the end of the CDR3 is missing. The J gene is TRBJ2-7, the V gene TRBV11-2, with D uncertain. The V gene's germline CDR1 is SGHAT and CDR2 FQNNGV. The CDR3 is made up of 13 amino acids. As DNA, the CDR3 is TGTACCAGCAGCTTAGATCATAACAGCGAGCAGTACATC. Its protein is CTSSLDHNSEQYI.

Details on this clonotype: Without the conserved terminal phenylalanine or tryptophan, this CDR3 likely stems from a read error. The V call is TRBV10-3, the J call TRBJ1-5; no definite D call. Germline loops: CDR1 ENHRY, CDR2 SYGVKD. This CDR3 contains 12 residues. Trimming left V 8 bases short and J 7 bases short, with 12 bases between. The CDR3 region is CAISTTNQPQHS. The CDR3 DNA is TGTGCCATCTCGACGACAAACCAGCCCCAGCATTCT.

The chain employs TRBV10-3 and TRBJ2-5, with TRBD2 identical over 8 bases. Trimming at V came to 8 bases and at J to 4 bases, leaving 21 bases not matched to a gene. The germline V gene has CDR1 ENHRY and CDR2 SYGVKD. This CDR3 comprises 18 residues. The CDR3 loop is CAICGPPGLVALGETQYF. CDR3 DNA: TGTGCCATCTGTGGGCCCCCGGGACTAGTGGCCCTGGGAGAGACCCAGTACTTC.

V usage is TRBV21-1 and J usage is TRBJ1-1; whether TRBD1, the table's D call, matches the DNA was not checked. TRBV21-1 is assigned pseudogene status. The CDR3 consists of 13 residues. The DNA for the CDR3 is TGTGCCAGCAGCCCCCCGGTGGACACTGAAGCTTTCTTT. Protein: CASSPPVDTEAFF.

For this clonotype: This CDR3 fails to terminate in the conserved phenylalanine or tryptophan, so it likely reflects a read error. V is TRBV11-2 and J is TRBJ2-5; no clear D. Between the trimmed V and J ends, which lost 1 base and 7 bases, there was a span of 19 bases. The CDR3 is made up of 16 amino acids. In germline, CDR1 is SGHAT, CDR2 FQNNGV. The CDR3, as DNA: TGTGCCAGCAGCTTAGGCGGATTGACCCAAGGTGGGACCCAGTACTCC. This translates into CASSLGGLTQGGTQYS.

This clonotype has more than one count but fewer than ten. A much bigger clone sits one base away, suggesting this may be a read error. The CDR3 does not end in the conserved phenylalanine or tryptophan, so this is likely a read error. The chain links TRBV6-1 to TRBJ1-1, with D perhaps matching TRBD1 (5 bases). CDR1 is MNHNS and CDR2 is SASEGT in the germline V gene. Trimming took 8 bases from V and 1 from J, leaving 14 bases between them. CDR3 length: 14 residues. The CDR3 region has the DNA TGTGCCAGCGTTAGGTCGACAGCGAACACTGAAGCTTTCCTT. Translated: CASVRSTANTEAFL.

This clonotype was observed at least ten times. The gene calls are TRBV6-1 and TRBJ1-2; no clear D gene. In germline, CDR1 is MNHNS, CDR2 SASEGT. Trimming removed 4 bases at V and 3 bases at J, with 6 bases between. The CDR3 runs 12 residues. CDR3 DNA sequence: TGTGCCAGCAGTGCCGGAGACTATGGCTACACCTTC. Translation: CASSAGDYGYTF.

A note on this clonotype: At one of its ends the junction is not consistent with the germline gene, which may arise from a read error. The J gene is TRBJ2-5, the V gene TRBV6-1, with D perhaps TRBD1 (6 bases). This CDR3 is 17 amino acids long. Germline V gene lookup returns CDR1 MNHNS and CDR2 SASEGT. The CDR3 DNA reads TGTGCCAGCAGTGAAGGTCTATGGCAGGACAGCCAAGGGACCCAATACTTC. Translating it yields CASSEGLWQDSQGTQYF.

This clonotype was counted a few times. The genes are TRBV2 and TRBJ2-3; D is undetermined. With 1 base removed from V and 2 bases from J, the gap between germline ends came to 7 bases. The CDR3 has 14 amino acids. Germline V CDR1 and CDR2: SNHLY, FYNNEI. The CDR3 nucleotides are TGTGCCAGCAGTGAAGGTGGGCTCACAGATACGCAGTATTTT. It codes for CASSEGGLTDTQYF. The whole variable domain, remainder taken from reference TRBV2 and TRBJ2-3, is EPEVTQTPSHQVTQMGQEVILRCVPISNHLYFYWYRQILGQKVEFLVSFYNNEISEKSEIFDDQFSVERPDGSNFTLKIRSTKLEDSAMYFCASSEGGLTDTQYFGPGTRLTVL.

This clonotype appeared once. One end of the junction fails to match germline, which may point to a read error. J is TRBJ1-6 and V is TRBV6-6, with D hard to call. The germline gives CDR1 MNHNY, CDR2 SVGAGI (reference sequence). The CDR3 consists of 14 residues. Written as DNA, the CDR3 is TGTGCCACAGTCGTAGACTCCAATAATTCACCCCTCCACTTT. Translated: CATVVDSNNSPLHF.

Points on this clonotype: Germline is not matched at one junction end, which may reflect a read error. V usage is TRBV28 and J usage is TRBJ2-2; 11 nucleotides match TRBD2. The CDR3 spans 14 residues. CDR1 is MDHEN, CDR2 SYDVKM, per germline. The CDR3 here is CASQGTSGTGELSF. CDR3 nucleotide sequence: TGTGCCAGCCAGGGGACTAGCGGCACCGGGGAGCTGTCTTTT.

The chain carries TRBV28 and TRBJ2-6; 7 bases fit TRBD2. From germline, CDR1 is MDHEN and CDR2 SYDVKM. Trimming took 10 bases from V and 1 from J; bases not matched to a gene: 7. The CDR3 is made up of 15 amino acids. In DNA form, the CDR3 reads TGTGCCATCACGCCGGGAGGATCTGGGGCCAACGTCCTGACTTTC. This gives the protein CAITPGGSGANVLTF.

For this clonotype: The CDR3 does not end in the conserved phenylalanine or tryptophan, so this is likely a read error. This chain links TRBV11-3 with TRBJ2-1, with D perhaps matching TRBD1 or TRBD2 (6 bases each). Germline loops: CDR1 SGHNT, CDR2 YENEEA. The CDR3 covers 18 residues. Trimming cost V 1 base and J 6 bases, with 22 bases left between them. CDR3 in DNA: TGTGCCAGCAGCTTAGGGGAGGCTAGGGGGGTCTTGGGCAATGAGCAGTTCCTC. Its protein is CASSLGEARGVLGNEQFL.

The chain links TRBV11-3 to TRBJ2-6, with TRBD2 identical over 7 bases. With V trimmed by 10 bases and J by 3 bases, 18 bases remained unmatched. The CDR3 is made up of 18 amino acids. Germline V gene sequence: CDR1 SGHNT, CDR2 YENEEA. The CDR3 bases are TGTGCCAACAGATTAGTTCGAGCGGGATATAGTGGGGCCAACGTCCTGACTTTC. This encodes CANRLVRAGYSGANVLTF.

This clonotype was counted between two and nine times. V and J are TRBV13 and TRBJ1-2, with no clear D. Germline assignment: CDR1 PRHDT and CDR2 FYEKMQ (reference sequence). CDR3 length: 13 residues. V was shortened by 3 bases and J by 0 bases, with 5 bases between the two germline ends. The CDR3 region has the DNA TGTGCCAGCAGCTTCGAAACTAACTATGGCTACACCTTC. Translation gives CASSFETNYGYTF.

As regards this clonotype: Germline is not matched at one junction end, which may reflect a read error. The DNA of the CDR3 is TGTGCCAGCGGCTTAGGGGGGGTCCGAATCCATAACTATGGCTACACCTTC. Protein sequence: CASGLGGVRIHNYGYTF. The chain joins TRBV7-9 to TRBJ1-2, with D tentatively TRBD1 (6 bases). CDR1 and CDR2 (germline): SEHNR, FQNEAQ (reference sequence). This CDR3 is 17 amino acids long.

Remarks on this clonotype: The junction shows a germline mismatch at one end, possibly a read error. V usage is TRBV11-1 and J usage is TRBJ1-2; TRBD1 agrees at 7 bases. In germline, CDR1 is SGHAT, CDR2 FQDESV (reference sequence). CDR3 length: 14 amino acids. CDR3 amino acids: CAISLGQGEDGYTF. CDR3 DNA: TGTGCCATCAGCTTAGGGCAGGGGGAGGATGGCTACACCTTC. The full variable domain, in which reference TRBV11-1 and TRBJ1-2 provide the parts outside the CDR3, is EAEVAQSPRYKITEKSQAVAFWCDPISGHATLYWYRQILGQGPELLVQFQDESVVDDSQLPKDRFSAERLKGVDSTLKIQPAELGDSAMYLCAISLGQGEDGYTFGSGTRLTVV.

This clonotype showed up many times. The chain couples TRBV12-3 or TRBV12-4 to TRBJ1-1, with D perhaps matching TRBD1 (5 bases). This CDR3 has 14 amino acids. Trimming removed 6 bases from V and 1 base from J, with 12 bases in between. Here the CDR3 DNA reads TGTGCCAGCAGCCCCCGAAGGGGGAACACTGAAGCTTTCTTT. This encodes CASSPRRGNTEAFF.